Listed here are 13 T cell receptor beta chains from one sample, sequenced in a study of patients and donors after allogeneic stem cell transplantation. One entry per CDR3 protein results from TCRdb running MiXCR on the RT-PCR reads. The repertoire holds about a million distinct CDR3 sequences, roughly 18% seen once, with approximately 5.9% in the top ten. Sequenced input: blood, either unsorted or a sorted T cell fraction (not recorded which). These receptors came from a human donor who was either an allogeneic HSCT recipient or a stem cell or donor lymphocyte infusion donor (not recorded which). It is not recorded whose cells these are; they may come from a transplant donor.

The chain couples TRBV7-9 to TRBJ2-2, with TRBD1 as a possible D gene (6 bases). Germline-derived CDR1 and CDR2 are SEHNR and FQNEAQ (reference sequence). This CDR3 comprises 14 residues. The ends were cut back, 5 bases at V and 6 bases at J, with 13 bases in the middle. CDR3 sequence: CASSQDTGSGELFF. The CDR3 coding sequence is TGTGCCAGCAGCCAAGATACAGGGTCCGGGGAGCTGTTTTTT.

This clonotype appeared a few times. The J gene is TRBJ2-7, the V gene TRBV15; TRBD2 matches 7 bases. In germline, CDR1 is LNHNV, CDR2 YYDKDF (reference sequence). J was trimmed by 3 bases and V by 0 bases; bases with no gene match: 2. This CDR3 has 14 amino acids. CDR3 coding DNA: TGTGCCACCAGCAGAGACGGGAGGCTCTACGAGCAGTACTTC. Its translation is CATSRDGRLYEQYF.

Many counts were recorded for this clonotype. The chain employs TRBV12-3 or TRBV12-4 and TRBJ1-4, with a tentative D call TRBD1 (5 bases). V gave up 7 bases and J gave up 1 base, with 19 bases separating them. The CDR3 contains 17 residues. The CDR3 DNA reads TGTGCCAGCACCCCTTACATGGGGGGGAGAACTAATGAAAAACTGTTTTTT. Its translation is CASTPYMGGRTNEKLFF.

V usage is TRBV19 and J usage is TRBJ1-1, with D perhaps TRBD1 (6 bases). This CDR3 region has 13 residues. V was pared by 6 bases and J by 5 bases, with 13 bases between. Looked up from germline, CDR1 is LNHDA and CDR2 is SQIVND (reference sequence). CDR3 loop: CASSTGTGTEAFF. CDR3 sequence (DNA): TGTGCCAGTAGCACAGGGACGGGAACTGAAGCTTTCTTT.

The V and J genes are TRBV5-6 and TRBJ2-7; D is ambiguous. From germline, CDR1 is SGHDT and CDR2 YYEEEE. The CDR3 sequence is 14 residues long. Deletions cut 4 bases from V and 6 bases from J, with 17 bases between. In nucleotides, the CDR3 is TGTGCCAGCAGCCCCATACGAGGCAAGCCCGAGCAGTACTTC. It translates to CASSPIRGKPEQYF.

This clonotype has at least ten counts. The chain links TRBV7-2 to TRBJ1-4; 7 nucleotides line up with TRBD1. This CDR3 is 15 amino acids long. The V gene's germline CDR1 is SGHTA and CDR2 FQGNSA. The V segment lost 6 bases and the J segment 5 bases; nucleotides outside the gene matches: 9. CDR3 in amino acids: CASSRLRDRNEKLFF. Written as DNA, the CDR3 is TGTGCCAGCAGTCGACTCCGGGACAGAAATGAAAAACTGTTTTTT.

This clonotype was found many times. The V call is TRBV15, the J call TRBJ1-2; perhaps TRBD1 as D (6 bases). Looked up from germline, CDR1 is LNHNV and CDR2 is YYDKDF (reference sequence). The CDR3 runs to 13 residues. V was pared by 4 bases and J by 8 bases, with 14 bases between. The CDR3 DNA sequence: TGTGCCACCAGCAATTCGGGGGGGCGAGGCTACACCTTC. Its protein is CATSNSGGRGYTF.

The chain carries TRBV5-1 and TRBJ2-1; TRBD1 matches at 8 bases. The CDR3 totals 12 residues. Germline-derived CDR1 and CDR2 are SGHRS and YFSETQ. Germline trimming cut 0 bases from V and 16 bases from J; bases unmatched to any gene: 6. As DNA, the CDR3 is TGCGCCAGCAGCTTGGACGGACAGGGCAATTTCTTC. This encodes CASSLDGQGNFF.

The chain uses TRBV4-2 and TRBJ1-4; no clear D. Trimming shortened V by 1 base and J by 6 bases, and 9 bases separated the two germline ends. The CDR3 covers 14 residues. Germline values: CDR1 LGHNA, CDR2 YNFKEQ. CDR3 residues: CASSQGEQDEKLFF. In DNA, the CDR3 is TGTGCCAGCAGCCAAGGCGAGCAAGATGAAAAACTGTTTTTT.

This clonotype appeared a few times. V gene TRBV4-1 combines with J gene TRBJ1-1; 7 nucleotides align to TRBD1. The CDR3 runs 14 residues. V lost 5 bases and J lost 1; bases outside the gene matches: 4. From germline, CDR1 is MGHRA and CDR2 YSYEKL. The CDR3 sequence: CASSSQGPNTEAFF. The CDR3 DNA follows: TGCGCCAGCAGCTCACAGGGGCCGAACACTGAAGCTTTCTTT.

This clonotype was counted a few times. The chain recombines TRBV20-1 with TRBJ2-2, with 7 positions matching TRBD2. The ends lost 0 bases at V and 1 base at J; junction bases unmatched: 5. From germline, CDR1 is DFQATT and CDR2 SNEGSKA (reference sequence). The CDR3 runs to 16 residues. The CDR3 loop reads CSARDRGGGNTGELFF. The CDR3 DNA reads TGCAGTGCTAGAGATCGTGGCGGGGGGAACACCGGGGAGCTGTTTTTT.

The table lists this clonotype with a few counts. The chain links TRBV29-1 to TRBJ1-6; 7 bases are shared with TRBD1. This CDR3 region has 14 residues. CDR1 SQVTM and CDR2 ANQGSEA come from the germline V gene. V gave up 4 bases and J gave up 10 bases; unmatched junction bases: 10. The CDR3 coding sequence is TGCAGCGTTGTCGTAGGGGGCGTCGGGTCACCCCTCCACTTT. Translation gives CSVVVGGVGSPLHF.

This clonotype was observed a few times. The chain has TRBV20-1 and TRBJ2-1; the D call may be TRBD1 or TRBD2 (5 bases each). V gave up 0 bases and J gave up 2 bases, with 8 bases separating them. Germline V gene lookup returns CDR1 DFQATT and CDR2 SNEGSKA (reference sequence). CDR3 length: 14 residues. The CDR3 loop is CSARDGGTYNEQFF. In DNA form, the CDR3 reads TGCAGTGCTAGAGATGGGGGAACCTACAATGAGCAGTTCTTC.